This TCR beta chain appears in the sequencing data of a study of control samples from healthy donors and cancer patients. Germline assignment: CDR1 MNHEY and CDR2 SMNVEV (reference sequence). V was trimmed by 4 bases and J by 6 bases, leaving 15 bases between them. The CDR3 is 14 amino acids. Sequenced by immunoSEQ multiplex PCR; TCRdb stores in-frame clones only, minus some. The sample has 120,000 or so clones; 87% are singletons. V and J are TRBV27 and TRBJ1-1, with D possibly TRBD1 on 6 matching bases. The TCR sequence derives from a man in his sixties in good health. What was sequenced was blood. The CDR3 spells CASSWGARGAEAFF. The CDR3 nucleotides read TGTGCCAGCAGTTGGGGGGCCCGGGGAGCTGAAGCTTTCTTT.